The TCR beta chain under discussion was sequenced for a study of T cell responses to AZD1222 COVID-19 vaccine (dated by TCRdb to about 2021). Looking at the study overall: Because spike-specific TCR depth and breadth did not differ between the two schedules, AZD1222 recipients who got a second dose at roughly 4 weeks were pooled with those who got a second dose at roughly 12 weeks. A total of 233 trial participants underwent TCR sequencing, of whom 207 had received two doses of AZD1222 and 26 had received two doses of the MenACWY control vaccine. Trial participants were enrolled by age into subgroups of 18-55, 56-69 and 70-plus years, and around 140, 26 and 57 TCR-sequenced participants, respectively, were included in these subgroups. Study-level results and caveats: Reportedly, close to half of the unique spike-specific TCRs recognized epitopes lying outside the regions that are mutated in the B.1.351 and B.1.1.7 variants. Because no day 14 peak-response samples were available, repertoires were characterized only after the peak T cell response. A significant rise in spike-specific TCR breadth and depth was observed after two AZD1222 doses relative to day 0 and relative to MenACWY recipients. Most participants were white British and females outnumbered males, and the authors suggested that clonal diversity may have been underestimated. The vaccine-associated CD4 TCRs covered the entire spike protein, and the dominant responses fell in regions 160-218 and 743-854. The 56-69-year group was small, and its depth increase did not reach significance, likely because of low power. Conclusions about previously exposed vaccinees are limited, since just a handful of AZD1222 recipients were seropositive for SARS-CoV-2 at baseline.

With regard to this clone: Its antigen is currently not known. Qualities for individual bases were not recorded, and no much larger clone is one base off.

This sample's time point label indicates: baseline before first vaccination. Samples from vaccinated people were obtained from the UK trials COV001 and COV002, which included a single-blind randomized controlled phase 2/3 trial of AZD1222 (ChAdOx1 nCoV-19) in healthy adults. For TCRbeta chain sequencing, PBMC samples were collected from trial participants at day 0 and at day 28 after the second dose. The CDR3 regions of human TCRbeta chains were subjected to immunosequencing. On the study's bioinformatics: TCRs in the repertoires were compared against a reference library of SARS-CoV-2-specific TCRs that had been generated with the MIRA antigen-specificity platform. Breadth meant the fraction of unique TCRs that were SARS-CoV-2-associated, whereas depth meant the fraction of total T cells that were SARS-CoV-2-associated. Each spike-specific TCR was assigned to its reactive spike region and to a CD4 or CD8 class using the MIRA data. Log10-transformed breadth and depth values were compared by one-way ANOVA with Sidak's multiple comparisons tests. TCRdb re-hosts the immuneACCESS table, in-frame sequences only. Its copies lack some clones; in the studies checked, an unresolved V gene accounts for under half of them, and the cause for the rest is not known. Clone size and the V and J calls come from that table; the DNA yielded D and trimming. This sample comprises some 94,000 clones, 70% to 90% of them detected only once. The leading ten clones occupy under 3.5% of the sample.

The sample consisted of peripheral blood, taken on day 0 of AZD1222 vaccination. This TCR was recovered from an adult in good health.

The DNA reads as follows: TGTGCCAGCACACTGACAGAGGGGACTGAAGCTTTCTTT. This sequence encodes CASTLTEGTEAFF. Recombination linked TRBV6-5 to TRBJ1-1; the D gene is possibly TRBD1, with 5 bases matching. The germline V gene supplies CDR1 MNHEY and CDR2 SVGAGI. The CDR3 runs 13 residues from the cysteine to the phenylalanine. Just CDR3 DNA is preserved here, 39 bases in frame from base 1. Trimming removed 7 bases from V and 5 bases from J, leaving 14 bases between the germline ends.